This T cell receptor (beta chain) was profiled in a study of T cells in Graves' hyperthyroidism and ophthalmopathy. Notes on the study in general: Ophthalmopathy was separated from stable hyperthyroidism by a 13 V-J model.

A roughly 9.3 ml volume of fresh peripheral blood provided the PBMCs. This clonotype was recorded many times. Its antigen is not known. TCR beta CDR3 sequences were amplified from RNA transcripts. The TCR CDR3 first-round RT-PCR relied on the HTBI primer set. One entry per CDR3 protein, called by TCRdb with MiXCR from the multiplex PCR reads. The sample consists of under 350,000 distinct CDR3 sequences, 20% to 25% of them appearing once. V was pared by 0 bases and J by 7 bases, with 13 bases between. The V gene's germline CDR1 is SGDLS and CDR2 YYNGEE. The CDR3 extends over 14 amino acids. The TCR was taken from a man aged 40-50 years with Graves' hyperthyroidism that later progressed to Graves' ophthalmopathy. Sequencing was carried out using blood. The V gene is TRBV9, the J gene TRBJ1-1; D not certain. The CDR3 DNA reads as TGTGCCAGCAGCGTAGCTTTACGGCCTAGTGAAGCTTTCTTT. This sequence encodes CASSVALRPSEAFF.